These T cell receptor beta chains were read from a single sample in a study of cytomegalovirus exposure and HLA in healthy donors. TCRdb's copy holds only in-frame clones and misses some; the assay was immunoSEQ multiplex PCR. The data show approximately 130,000 clones, around 77% seen once. Material for sequencing was PBMCs. The receptor source for this set is a woman aged 45-59 years in good health and CMV-seronegative. CDR3s include the opening cysteine and the closing phenylalanine or tryptophan. The D gene is left open where the match is weak. Where a row states a size, it is once, few, many or the class of an expanded clone; other rows omit it.

v_call,j_call,clone_size,d_call,cdr3_aa,cdr3_nt
TRBV5-1,TRBJ2-3,.,TRBD2,CASSLGLSGDTQYF,TGCGCCAGCAGCTTGGGCCTTAGCGGGGATACGCAGTATTTT
TRBV28,TRBJ1-5,.,.,CASIGAKWPQHF,TGTGCCAGCATAGGAGCGAAATGGCCCCAGCATTTT
TRBV5-1,TRBJ2-1,.,.,CASSLREQVGEQFF,TGCGCCAGCAGCTTAAGGGAGCAAGTCGGTGAGCAGTTCTTC
TRBV28,TRBJ1-5,few,TRBD1,CASQGQFNQPQHF,TGTGCCAGCCAGGGACAGTTCAATCAGCCCCAGCATTTT
TRBV18,TRBJ2-4,once,.,CASSPPSGRNIQYF,TGTGCCAGCTCACCACCTTCGGGGAGAAACATTCAGTACTTC
TRBV7-8,TRBJ1-1,few,.,CASSLAQGIGGEAFF,TGTGCCAGCAGCTTAGCTCAGGGGATTGGAGGTGAAGCTTTCTTT
TRBV7-9,TRBJ2-3,.,TRBD2,CASSQGLAGSTDTQYF,TGTGCCAGCAGCCAGGGACTAGCGGGAAGCACAGATACGCAGTATTTT
TRBV9,TRBJ1-2,.,TRBD1,CASSVDRAFRGYTF,TGTGCCAGCAGCGTCGACAGGGCCTTTCGCGGCTACACCTTC
TRBV4-2,TRBJ2-7,.,TRBD2,CASSQEASGSYEQYF,TGTGCCAGCAGCCAAGAAGCTAGCGGCTCCTACGAGCAGTACTTC
TRBV12-5,TRBJ1-4,few,.,CASGLALRDTFSWEKLFF,TGTGCTAGTGGTTTGGCCCTGAGGGACACGTTTTCATGGGAAAAACTGTTTTTT
TRBV28,TRBJ1-2,.,.,CASSLLGGNYGYTF,TGTGCCAGCAGTTTGCTTGGGGGGAACTATGGCTACACCTTC
TRBV30,TRBJ2-1,.,.,CAWSVPREQFF,TGTGCCTGGAGTGTACCTAGAGAGCAGTTCTTC
TRBV27,TRBJ2-7,few,TRBD2,CASSLQREGYEQYF,TGTGCCAGCAGTTTACAGCGGGAGGGCTACGAGCAGTACTTC
TRBV15,TRBJ2-1,.,.,CATSRDRRSSYNEQFF,TGTGCCACCAGCAGAGATAGGAGAAGCTCCTACAATGAGCAGTTCTTC
TRBV5-1,TRBJ1-1,.,.,CASSTTTGMNTEAFF,TGCGCCAGCAGCACAACGACAGGAATGAACACTGAAGCTTTCTTT
TRBV27,TRBJ2-5,.,.,CASSFWSGDGAQYF,TGTGCCAGCAGTTTTTGGTCGGGGGACGGGGCCCAGTACTTC
TRBV6-6,TRBJ1-2,few,.,CASSYTGGANYGYTF,TGTGCCAGCAGTTACACGGGGGGCGCTAACTATGGCTACACCTTC
TRBV6-5,TRBJ2-7,once,.,CASRSGGLAYEQYF,TGTGCCAGTCGCTCAGGGGGACTAGCCTACGAGCAGTACTTC
TRBV6-5,TRBJ1-2,.,.,CASRAIRSNYGYPF,TGTGCCAGCAGGGCGATAAGGAGTAACTATGGCTACCCCTTC
TRBV11-2,TRBJ2-3,.,TRBD2,CASSLGTSGRVDTQYF,TGTGCCAGCAGCTTAGGGACTAGCGGGAGGGTAGATACGCAGTATTTT
TRBV7-8,TRBJ2-5,.,.,CASSARIEVYF,TGTGCCAGCAGCGCAAGGATCGAGGTCTACTTC
TRBV2,TRBJ1-1,.,.,CASSEARGNTEAFF,TGTGCCAGCAGTGAAGCGCGGGGGAACACTGAAGCTTTCTTT
TRBV27,TRBJ2-1,.,.,CASSLIARLTPGDEQFF,TGTGCCAGCAGTTTAATAGCTCGGTTGACCCCGGGGGATGAGCAGTTCTTC
TRBV27,TRBJ2-5,.,.,CASSSQETQYF,TGTGCCAGCAGCTCTCAAGAGACCCAGTACTTC
TRBV4-2,TRBJ2-1,.,TRBD1,CASSTGRGPYEQFF,TGTGCCAGCAGCACGGGAAGGGGGCCGTATGAGCAGTTCTTC
TRBV9,TRBJ2-7,.,.,CASSLTGSGEQYF,TGTGCCAGCAGCCTCACAGGGTCGGGAGAGCAGTACTTC
TRBV19,TRBJ1-4,few,.,CASSISRDSNEKLFF,TGTGCCAGTAGTATATCCCGGGACTCTAATGAAAAACTGTTTTTT